The 4 T cell receptor beta chains below come from one sample, sequenced in a study of blood T cell repertoires in COVID-19. This table comes from immunoSEQ multiplex PCR, and its TCRdb copy is limited to in-frame clones, with some not included. The sample shows 300,000 to 350,000 clones, 88% of them seen only once. The sample consisted of peripheral blood. These TCRs come from a woman aged 70-85 years with COVID-19, enrolled during active disease.

The chain has TRBV19 and TRBJ1-5; D ambiguous. Germline assignment: CDR1 LNHDA and CDR2 SQIVND (reference sequence). V was trimmed by 1 base and J by 3 bases, leaving 10 bases between them. The CDR3 length is 15 residues. DNA for the CDR3: TGTGCCAGTAGTATAGGAGGGTCAGACAATCAGCCCCAGCATTTT. This gives the protein CASSIGGSDNQPQHF.

The rearrangement links TRBV7-2 to TRBJ2-1; 13 bases align to TRBD2. CDR1 is SGHTA, CDR2 FQGNSA, per germline. The length of the CDR3 is 14 residues. With V trimmed by 4 bases and J by 9 bases, 3 bases remained unmatched. CDR3 loop: CASSSRTSGGEQFF. CDR3 DNA sequence: TGTGCCAGCAGCTCACGGACTAGCGGGGGTGAGCAGTTCTTC. Supplemented by reference TRBV7-2 and TRBJ2-1, the full variable domain reads GAGVSQSPSNKVTEKGKDVELRCDPISGHTALYWYRQSLGQGLEFLIYFQGNSAPDKSGLPSDRFSAERTGGSVSTLTIQRTQQEDSAVYLCASSSRTSGGEQFFGPGTRLTVL.

The V gene is TRBV19, the J gene TRBJ2-6; D call uncertain. This CDR3 spans 17 amino acids. Germline V CDR1 and CDR2: LNHDA, SQIVND (reference sequence). The V and J ends lost 5 bases and 0 bases respectively, with 14 bases between them. The CDR3 protein is CASSPLGIFSGANVLTF. CDR3 nucleotides: TGTGCCAGTAGTCCCCTGGGCATATTCTCTGGGGCCAACGTCCTGACTTTC.

The V gene is TRBV9, the J gene TRBJ2-7, with D tentatively TRBD2 (5 bases). The ends were cut back, 2 bases at V and 0 bases at J, with 9 bases in the middle. This CDR3 spans 14 amino acids. Germline CDR1 and CDR2: SGDLS and YYNGEE. This CDR3 reads CASSVMDSSYEQYF. For the CDR3, the DNA is TGTGCCAGCAGCGTTATGGACTCCTCCTACGAGCAGTACTTC.